What follows are 16 T cell receptor beta chains derived from one specimen sequenced in a study of T cell changes during pregnancy in multiple sclerosis. Produced via immunoSEQ multiplex PCR; TCRdb's table is partial and in-frame only. Among 81,000 or so clones, 90% to 95% were seen once, and the ten largest hold approximately 3.3%. The sample here was PBMCs, taken in the first trimester of pregnancy. The receptors stem from a female donor in good health, serving as a control in a pregnancy study. Some clones in this sample may be carry-over from other donors' samples.

This clone showed up just once. The chain carries TRBV10-2 and TRBJ1-4; 9 bases agree with TRBD1. CDR1 WSHSY and CDR2 SAAADI come from the germline V gene. Unmatched junction bases numbered 8, after V lost 3 bases and J lost 9 bases. CDR3 length equals 15 residues. The CDR3 DNA is TGCGCCAGCAGTGAATTACAGGGGGCGAAGAAAAAACTGTTTTTT. Protein: CASSELQGAKKKLFF.

The V call is TRBV25-1, the J call TRBJ2-6; 7 nucleotides match TRBD1. Per germline, CDR1 MGHDK and CDR2 SYGVNS. The CDR3 sequence is 16 residues long. Germline trimming cut 4 bases from V and 1 base from J; bases unmatched to any gene: 4. The CDR3 here is CASSGDSPSGANVLTF. The CDR3 DNA reads as TGTGCCAGCAGTGGGGACAGCCCATCTGGGGCCAACGTCCTGACTTTC.

The V and J genes are TRBV27 and TRBJ2-3; D gene uncertain. The length of the CDR3 is 13 residues. The V gene lost 6 bases and the J gene lost 6 bases, with 13 bases spanning the gap. Germline V gives CDR1 MNHEY, CDR2 SMNVEV (reference sequence). CDR3 nucleotide sequence: TGTGCCAGCAGCCCGGGTCCCCTCGATACGCAGTATTTT. Protein: CASSPGPLDTQYF.

The CDR3 here is CASSDRLQRHEQYF. CDR3 sequence (DNA): TGTGCCAGCAGTGATAGACTTCAACGGCACGAGCAGTACTTC. The rearrangement uses TRBV6-1 and TRBJ2-7; D is unclear. Germline CDR1 MNHNS, CDR2 SASEGT. Trimming took 3 bases from V and 5 from J, leaving 14 bases between them. This CDR3 region has 14 residues.

The J gene is TRBJ1-4, the V gene TRBV5-6, with 7 bases aligning to TRBD1. Germline loops: CDR1 SGHDT, CDR2 YYEEEE. With 4 bases clipped from V and 5 bases from J, the junction kept 17 bases outside the gene matches. This CDR3 contains 18 residues. Written as DNA, the CDR3 is TGTGCCAGCAGCCCCTTACGCGGGACAGCTACTATAAATGAAAAACTGTTTTTT. As protein: CASSPLRGTATINEKLFF.

This chain links TRBV6-5 with TRBJ1-2, with D unresolved. The CDR3 extends over 12 amino acids. With 0 bases removed from V and 7 bases from J, the gap between germline ends came to 6 bases. Germline V gene lookup returns CDR1 MNHEY and CDR2 SVGAGI. DNA for the CDR3: TGTGCCAGCAGTTACTCGCGCGGTGGCTACACCTTC. Protein: CASSYSRGGYTF.

V gene TRBV28 combines with J gene TRBJ2-3, with 8 nucleotides matching TRBD2. This CDR3 is built from 15 residues. Germline-derived CDR1 and CDR2 are MDHEN and SYDVKM. Germline trimming cut 5 bases from V and 8 bases from J; bases unmatched to any gene: 12. CDR3 region: CASSPRRAGGGTQYF. CDR3 nucleotide sequence: TGTGCCAGCAGTCCCCGTCGTGCGGGGGGTGGTACGCAGTATTTT.

The chain carries TRBV19 and TRBJ2-5, with TRBD2 identical over 9 bases. Per germline, CDR1 LNHDA and CDR2 SQIVND (reference sequence). The CDR3 is made up of 15 amino acids. V shed 7 bases, J shed 4 bases, and the junction held 10 bases outside the gene matches. The CDR3 DNA is TGTGCCAGTACTGAGGCTAGCGGGGCTCCAGAGACCCAGTACTTC. Its translation: CASTEASGAPETQYF.

The V and J genes are TRBV9 and TRBJ1-1, with unresolved D. The V end was cut by 4 bases, the J end by 1 base, with 5 bases between. This CDR3 spans 12 amino acids. Germline V CDR1 and CDR2: SGDLS, YYNGEE. The CDR3 bases are TGTGCCAGCAGCCCGGGGAACACTGAAGCTTTCTTT. This encodes CASSPGNTEAFF.

In this sample, this clone turned up once. The J gene is TRBJ1-5, the V gene TRBV4-1; D is undetermined. The CDR3 has 16 residues. CDR1 is MGHRA and CDR2 is YSYEKL in the germline V gene. V lost 0 bases to trimming and J lost 0 bases, with 9 bases between them. The CDR3 DNA sequence: TGCGCCAGCAGCCAAGATTACATTTATAGCAATCAGCCCCAGCATTTT. Translated: CASSQDYIYSNQPQHF.

V gene TRBV7-9 combines with J gene TRBJ2-7; the D gene is possibly TRBD2 (6 bases). The CDR3 has 15 residues. Germline CDR1 is SEHNR and CDR2 is FQNEAQ (reference sequence). V was cut by 3 bases and J by 1 base, with 13 bases left in between. CDR3 nucleotides: TGTGCCAGCAGCTTCGGCGGGACCCGGTCCTACGAGCAGTACTTC. It yields the protein CASSFGGTRSYEQYF.

The rearrangement links TRBV5-1 to TRBJ2-3; TRBD2 matches at 13 bases. V gave up 7 bases and J gave up 1 base; unmatched junction bases: 0. Looked up from germline, CDR1 is SGHRS and CDR2 is YFSETQ. This CDR3 is built from 14 residues. The CDR3 loop reads CASGTSGGTDTQYF. The CDR3 DNA reads TGCGCCAGCGGGACTAGCGGGGGCACAGATACGCAGTATTTT.

The rearrangement links TRBV6-5 to TRBJ1-4; 8 nucleotides agree with TRBD1. CDR1 MNHEY and CDR2 SVGAGI come from the germline V gene. This CDR3 has 14 residues. V gave up 2 bases and J gave up 10 bases; unmatched junction bases: 6. The DNA for the CDR3 is TGTGCCAGCAGTTACGGGACAGGTTTCGGAAAACTGTTTTTT. It yields the protein CASSYGTGFGKLFF.

This clone was seen more than once but under ten times. This sequence joins TRBV14 and TRBJ1-1; the match to TRBD1 covers 9 bases. Germline V lookup: CDR1 SGHDN, CDR2 FVKESK. The CDR3 loop spans 12 amino acids. Losses at the gene ends were 4 bases for V and 12 bases for J; bases not matched to a gene: 6. CDR3 sequence reads: CASSPPGQGSFF. The CDR3 region has the DNA TGTGCCAGCAGCCCTCCGGGACAGGGCTCTTTCTTT.

This chain uses TRBV27 with TRBJ2-7; no clear D gene. The CDR3 loop spans 14 amino acids. CDR1 is MNHEY and CDR2 is SMNVEV in the germline V gene (reference sequence). The ends were cut back, 3 bases at V and 6 bases at J, with 15 bases in the middle. The CDR3 DNA follows: TGTGCCAGCAGTTTGAGTGAGAGCCTACGCGAGCAGTACTTC. Its translation is CASSLSESLREQYF.

This chain connects TRBV6-5 to TRBJ2-1, with D perhaps matching TRBD1 (6 bases). This CDR3 has 14 residues. Trimming cost V 5 bases and J 10 bases, with 18 bases left between them. The germline gives CDR1 MNHEY, CDR2 SVGAGI. CDR3 sequence (DNA): TGTGCCAGCAGTCAAACACCGACAGGCCAGGAGCAGTTCTTC. It yields the protein CASSQTPTGQEQFF.